One T cell receptor beta chain is described in this entry. The antigen remains undetermined. Described treatment: treatment-naive control, cytoreductive nephrectomy. Controls were unirradiated tumors from treatment-naive cytoreductive nephrectomy patients. The patient's renal cell carcinoma had clear cell pathology. The sample originates from a study of radiation and T cells in renal cell carcinoma. General study results and limits: Compared with controls, irradiated tumors showed greater TCR clonality. Compared with controls, irradiated tumors had more, larger dominant CDR3 motifs.

Profiling relied on immunoSEQ multiplex PCR, and the TCRdb table lists in-frame clones only, not all of them. In the table there are around 15,000 clones, about 56% of which are singletons. Germline CDR1 reads SGHKS; CDR2 reads YYEKEE (reference sequence). Trimming stripped 2 bases from V and 0 bases from J, with 11 bases between. This CDR3 region has 16 residues. The chain uses TRBV5-5 and TRBJ1-4, with D maybe TRBD1 (5 bases). The sequencing here drew on tumor tissue, taken from a patient whose treatment was nephrectomy without radiotherapy. This sequence originates from a man in his fifties with renal cell carcinoma. CDR3 residues: CASSLGDRATNEKLFF. DNA of the CDR3: TGTGCCAGCAGCTTAGGCGACAGAGCAACTAATGAAAAACTGTTTTTT.